This T cell receptor beta chain was identified during a study of T cells in women clearing cervical HPV infection. Study-wide context: Controls were women whose single incident HPV16 infection cleared within 12 months without precancer or cancer. Findings and caveats of the study: It is unknown whether associations predate infection; no effector/memory or HPV-specific sorting. Cases carried less TRBV6-7 than controls: roughly 0.12% versus 0.17%.

Regarding this clone: Its antigen is currently unknown. Coverage ceases 3 residues before the CDR3 finishes, and the germline J gene fills in the end.

The CDR3 runs to 13 residues. Germline V gene lookup returns CDR1 DFQATT and CDR2 SNEGSKA (reference sequence). The ends lost 6 bases at V and 8 bases at J; junction bases unmatched: 7. Assay used: immunoSEQ multiplex PCR; TCRdb lists only in-frame clones, some missing. The sample's table shows 9,200 or so clones. Material: blood buffy coat. The chain joins TRBV20-1 to TRBJ2-3; 11 bases align to TRBD2. The sequence came from a woman aged 18 to 75 with a cervical HPV16 infection that either progressed to CIN3+ or cleared (not recorded which). CDR3 loop: CSATRLAGSTQYF. The sequenced part of the CDR3 DNA is TGCAGTGCAACACGACTAGCGGGGAGTACG.